This T cell receptor beta chain was sequenced for a study of blood T cell repertoires in COVID-19. Only a few counts were recorded for this clone. Method: immunoSEQ multiplex PCR; TCRdb's copy keeps in-frame clones and lacks some. The table lists roughly 68,000 clones, 81% of them singletons. This CDR3 has 15 residues. V was shortened by 0 bases and J by 0 bases, with 10 bases between the two germline ends. Germline V gives CDR1 SGDLS, CDR2 YYNGEE. This clonotype was obtained from a human donor in a cohort sampled during active COVID-19. J is TRBJ2-7 and V is TRBV9; D not certain. Sequenced material: peripheral blood. The CDR3 loop is CASSVAAASSYEQYF. The CDR3 region has the DNA TGTGCCAGCAGCGTAGCGGCCGCTAGCTCCTACGAGCAGTACTTC.